The clone carrying this T cell receptor (beta chain) was counted only a few times. Its antigen is unknown. V was shortened by 3 bases and J by 7 bases, with 10 bases between the two germline ends. CDR1 and CDR2 (germline): DFQATT, SNEGSKA (reference sequence). This CDR3 has 12 amino acids. Amplification of TCR beta CDR3 regions used RNA as the template. During a first-round RT-PCR of the TCR CDR3, the HTBI primer set was used. TCRdb ran MiXCR on the multiplex PCR reads and lists one entry per CDR3 protein. The table records roughly 420,000 distinct CDR3 sequences, approximately 13% of them present only once. The sample is drawn from a study of T cells in Graves' hyperthyroidism and ophthalmopathy. Points from the study as a whole: In the analysis, a 13 V-J model separated ophthalmopathy from stable hyperthyroidism.

Patients between 18 and 65 years old had hyperthyroidism, newly diagnosed and lasting under 2 months. Approximately 9.3 ml of fresh peripheral blood supplied the PBMCs. This chain uses TRBV20-1 with TRBJ2-1, with a possible D match to TRBD2 (6 bases). Source material: blood. This TCR was recovered from a woman aged 18-29 years with Graves' hyperthyroidism. The CDR3 reads CSASLARNEQFF. CDR3 in DNA: TGCAGTGCTAGCCTAGCGAGAAATGAGCAGTTCTTC.